A selection of T cell receptor beta chains follows, all from one sample in a study of T cell clonotyping in hematopoietic cell transplantation. Only in-frame clones appear in the TCRdb table, and some are missing; sequencing was by immunoSEQ multiplex PCR. The data contain approximately 5,400 clones, just over 75% of them seen just once; the ten biggest clones take up around a fifth. The sample here was peripheral blood mononuclear cells, taken 100 days after allogeneic stem cell transplant. The receptors here all came from a male patient aged 60-70 years who had an allogeneic stem cell transplant, so T cells may come from the graft donor. Some clones in this sample may be carry-over from other donors' samples. Both conserved end residues are part of each CDR3. D genes are given only for firm matches. Some rows mark clone size as missing; the rest say once, few, many or name a class of expanded clone.

d_gene: -
v_gene: TRBV27
abundance: few
j_gene: TRBJ1-3
CDR3aa: CASREGVGNTIYF
CDR3nt: TGTGCCAGCAGGGAGGGCGTTGGAAACACCATATATTTT

d_gene: -
v_gene: TRBV6-5
abundance: -
j_gene: TRBJ2-7
CDR3aa: CASSYIGRTYEQYF
CDR3nt: TGTGCCAGCAGTTATATCGGCAGAACCTACGAGCAGTACTTC

d_gene: -
v_gene: TRBV7-4
abundance: once
j_gene: TRBJ2-7
CDR3aa: CASSLFDRTYEQYF
CDR3nt: TGTGCCAGCAGCTTATTTGACAGAACCTACGAGCAGTACTTC

d_gene: TRBD1
v_gene: TRBV9
abundance: -
j_gene: TRBJ1-1
CDR3aa: CASSARTGRNTEAFF
CDR3nt: TGTGCCAGCAGCGCCCGGACAGGGAGGAACACTGAAGCTTTCTTT

d_gene: -
v_gene: TRBV9
abundance: -
j_gene: TRBJ1-1
CDR3aa: CASSRGAEAFF
CDR3nt: TGTGCCAGCAGCAGGGGGGCTGAAGCTTTCTTT

d_gene: -
v_gene: TRBV11-1
abundance: -
j_gene: TRBJ2-1
CDR3aa: CASSLWGEQFF
CDR3nt: TGTGCCAGCAGCTTATGGGGGGAGCAGTTCTTC

d_gene: -
v_gene: TRBV6-5
abundance: -
j_gene: TRBJ1-1
CDR3aa: CASRSPGAEAFF
CDR3nt: TGTGCCAGCAGGTCCCCTGGGGCTGAAGCTTTCTTT

d_gene: -
v_gene: TRBV10-1
abundance: once
j_gene: TRBJ1-1
CDR3aa: CASSLDSNTEAFF
CDR3nt: TGCGCCAGCAGTCTTGACTCGAACACTGAAGCTTTCTTT

d_gene: TRBD1
v_gene: TRBV2
abundance: -
j_gene: TRBJ1-2
CDR3aa: CASQGAVYGYTF
CDR3nt: TGTGCCAGCCAGGGGGCGGTCTATGGCTACACCTTC

d_gene: -
v_gene: TRBV6-5
abundance: -
j_gene: TRBJ2-3
CDR3aa: CASRADGYTQYF
CDR3nt: TGTGCCAGCAGAGCGGACGGATATACGCAGTATTTT

d_gene: -
v_gene: TRBV28
abundance: -
j_gene: TRBJ1-2
CDR3aa: CASSNYGNTVIYGYTF
CDR3nt: TGTGCCAGCAGTAACTACGGGAACACGGTCATCTATGGCTACACCTTC

d_gene: -
v_gene: TRBV9
abundance: few
j_gene: TRBJ2-7
CDR3aa: CASSVGGSSYEQYF
CDR3nt: TGTGCCAGCAGCGTAGGAGGGTCTTCCTACGAGCAGTACTTC

d_gene: -
v_gene: TRBV28
abundance: few
j_gene: TRBJ2-7
CDR3aa: CASSPTPGQLYEQYF
CDR3nt: TGTGCCAGCAGCCCAACTCCCGGACAGCTCTACGAGCAGTACTTC

d_gene: -
v_gene: TRBV7-9
abundance: -
j_gene: TRBJ1-4
CDR3aa: CASSPSGGTNEKLFF
CDR3nt: TGTGCCAGCAGCCCTAGTGGGGGGACTAATGAAAAACTGTTTTTT

d_gene: -
v_gene: TRBV7-2
abundance: once
j_gene: TRBJ2-7
CDR3aa: CASSFQGGPYEQYF
CDR3nt: TGTGCCAGCAGCTTTCAGGGAGGCCCCTACGAGCAGTACTTC

d_gene: -
v_gene: TRBV18
abundance: -
j_gene: TRBJ2-1
CDR3aa: CASSPLGASEQFF
CDR3nt: TGTGCCAGCTCACCACTAGGTGCGAGTGAGCAGTTCTTC

d_gene: -
v_gene: TRBV28
abundance: once
j_gene: TRBJ1-2
CDR3aa: CASSPPRGGNYGYTF
CDR3nt: TGTGCCAGCAGTCCCCCCCGGGGAGGGAACTATGGCTACACCTTC

d_gene: -
v_gene: TRBV28
abundance: -
j_gene: TRBJ2-2
CDR3aa: CASRQQGGSAGELFF
CDR3nt: TGTGCCAGCAGGCAGCAGGGGGGGAGCGCCGGGGAGCTGTTTTTT

d_gene: TRBD1
v_gene: TRBV27
abundance: -
j_gene: TRBJ2-7
CDR3aa: CASSQLPGQAYEQYF
CDR3nt: TGTGCCAGCAGTCAATTACCGGGACAGGCCTACGAGCAGTACTTC

d_gene: -
v_gene: TRBV6-6
abundance: -
j_gene: TRBJ1-2
CDR3aa: CASRRSSGVDGYTF
CDR3nt: TGTGCCAGCAGACGCTCGTCAGGGGTCGATGGCTACACCTTC

d_gene: -
v_gene: TRBV7-9
abundance: -
j_gene: TRBJ2-7
CDR3aa: CASSPEGGPYERYF
CDR3nt: TGTGCCAGCAGCCCTGAAGGAGGACCCTACGAGCGGTACTTC

d_gene: -
v_gene: TRBV6-6
abundance: -
j_gene: TRBJ1-1
CDR3aa: CASRLNTEAFF
CDR3nt: TGTGCCAGCAGACTTAACACTGAAGCTTTCTTT

d_gene: -
v_gene: TRBV28
abundance: -
j_gene: TRBJ2-7
CDR3aa: CASSPIRRVYEQYF
CDR3nt: TGTGCCAGCAGTCCCATTCGAAGGGTATACGAGCAGTACTTC

d_gene: -
v_gene: TRBV9
abundance: -
j_gene: TRBJ2-1
CDR3aa: CASSTGPQQFF
CDR3nt: TGTGCCAGCAGTACAGGTCCCCAGCAGTTCTTC

d_gene: -
v_gene: TRBV6-1
abundance: -
j_gene: TRBJ2-1
CDR3aa: CASSEVPLSSYNEQFF
CDR3nt: TGTGCCAGCAGTGAAGTTCCACTGAGCTCCTACAATGAGCAGTTCTTC

d_gene: -
v_gene: TRBV28
abundance: -
j_gene: TRBJ1-1
CDR3aa: CASSLTDMTVNTEAFF
CDR3nt: TGTGCCAGCAGTTTAACAGACATGACCGTGAACACTGAAGCTTTCTTT

d_gene: TRBD1
v_gene: TRBV11-2
abundance: -
j_gene: TRBJ2-3
CDR3aa: CASSLDREATQYF
CDR3nt: TGTGCCAGCAGCCTTGACAGGGAAGCTACGCAGTATTTT

d_gene: -
v_gene: TRBV10-3
abundance: -
j_gene: TRBJ1-4
CDR3aa: CAISEGEKLFF
CDR3nt: TGTGCCATCAGTGAGGGGGAAAAACTGTTTTTT

d_gene: -
v_gene: TRBV5-5
abundance: -
j_gene: TRBJ1-2
CDR3aa: CASSLDRANYGYTF
CDR3nt: TGTGCCAGCAGCTTGGATCGAGCTAACTATGGCTACACCTTC

d_gene: -
v_gene: TRBV29-1
abundance: -
j_gene: TRBJ2-3
CDR3aa: CSALSPDWLRTDTQYF
CDR3nt: TGCAGCGCGCTCTCTCCCGACTGGTTGCGCACAGATACGCAGTATTTT

d_gene: TRBD1
v_gene: TRBV9
abundance: -
j_gene: TRBJ1-2
CDR3aa: CASSGTVSFYGYTF
CDR3nt: TGTGCCAGCAGTGGGACAGTATCTTTCTATGGCTACACCTTC

d_gene: -
v_gene: TRBV28
abundance: -
j_gene: TRBJ2-1
CDR3aa: CASSSPEALAGSYNEQFF
CDR3nt: TGTGCCAGCAGTTCTCCCGAGGCTCTAGCAGGCTCCTACAATGAGCAGTTCTTC

d_gene: -
v_gene: TRBV30
abundance: -
j_gene: TRBJ1-3
CDR3aa: CAWSVLESTIYF
CDR3nt: TGTGCCTGGAGTGTACTCGAATCTACCATATATTTT

d_gene: TRBD1
v_gene: TRBV18
abundance: -
j_gene: TRBJ1-5
CDR3aa: CASSPLPGQGKNQPQHF
CDR3nt: TGTGCCAGCTCACCTTTGCCGGGACAGGGAAAAAATCAGCCCCAGCATTTT

d_gene: TRBD2
v_gene: TRBV7-2
abundance: -
j_gene: TRBJ2-1
CDR3aa: CASGLLATYNEQFF
CDR3nt: TGTGCCAGCGGACTACTAGCGACCTACAATGAGCAGTTCTTC

d_gene: TRBD2
v_gene: TRBV5-6
abundance: -
j_gene: TRBJ2-5
CDR3aa: CASSRGWTSGTGPRETQYF
CDR3nt: TGTGCCAGCAGCCGGGGGTGGACTAGCGGGACCGGACCCCGGGAGACCCAGTACTTC

d_gene: -
v_gene: TRBV5-6
abundance: -
j_gene: TRBJ2-2
CDR3aa: CASSPIYTGELFF
CDR3nt: TGTGCCAGCAGCCCAATTTACACCGGGGAGCTGTTTTTT

d_gene: -
v_gene: TRBV7-9
abundance: once
j_gene: TRBJ2-1
CDR3aa: CASSSRFRPYNEQFF
CDR3nt: TGTGCCAGCAGCTCGCGATTCAGACCGTACAATGAGCAGTTCTTC

d_gene: -
v_gene: TRBV25-1
abundance: once
j_gene: TRBJ2-1
CDR3aa: CASKSRQGWSHEQFF
CDR3nt: TGTGCCAGCAAAAGTAGGCAGGGTTGGTCCCATGAGCAGTTCTTC

d_gene: -
v_gene: TRBV1
abundance: -
j_gene: TRBJ1-5
CDR3aa: CTSSQDRRGTGDSNQPQHF
CDR3nt: TGCACCAGCAGCCAAGACCGTAGGGGGACAGGCGATAGCAATCAGCCCCAGCATTTT

d_gene: TRBD1
v_gene: TRBV10-2
abundance: -
j_gene: TRBJ2-7
CDR3aa: CASSEGTGYEQYF
CDR3nt: TGCGCCAGCAGTGAAGGGACAGGTTACGAGCAGTACTTC

d_gene: -
v_gene: TRBV10-3
abundance: -
j_gene: TRBJ1-2
CDR3aa: CAIRSSLNSGYTF
CDR3nt: TGTGCCATCCGGAGCTCTCTGAACTCTGGCTACACCTTC

d_gene: -
v_gene: TRBV4-1
abundance: -
j_gene: TRBJ2-1
CDR3aa: CASSQDPTGNQFF
CDR3nt: TGCGCCAGCAGCCAAGACCCCACAGGGAATCAGTTCTTC

d_gene: TRBD2
v_gene: TRBV9
abundance: -
j_gene: TRBJ2-1
CDR3aa: CASSVVAGAPSGEQFF
CDR3nt: TGTGCCAGCAGCGTAGTAGCGGGAGCTCCTAGCGGGGAGCAGTTCTTC

d_gene: -
v_gene: TRBV7-8
abundance: -
j_gene: TRBJ2-3
CDR3aa: CASSLEVAYTQYF
CDR3nt: TGTGCCAGCAGCTTAGAGGTGGCGTATACGCAGTATTTT

d_gene: -
v_gene: TRBV7-9
abundance: -
j_gene: TRBJ2-7
CDR3aa: CASSLSSGGPYEQYF
CDR3nt: TGTGCCAGCAGCTTATCTTCCGGAGGGCCCTACGAGCAGTACTTC

d_gene: -
v_gene: TRBV25-1
abundance: -
j_gene: TRBJ2-3
CDR3aa: CASSEYQLRDTQYF
CDR3nt: TGTGCCAGCAGTGAATACCAACTCAGGGATACGCAGTATTTT

d_gene: -
v_gene: TRBV21-1
abundance: -
j_gene: TRBJ1-1
CDR3aa: CASSKVEGLNTEAFF
CDR3nt: TGTGCCAGCAGCAAAGTTGAGGGTTTGAACACTGAAGCTTTCTTT

d_gene: -
v_gene: TRBV7-9
abundance: few
j_gene: TRBJ1-1
CDR3aa: CASSRLDGLNTEAFF
CDR3nt: TGTGCCAGCAGCCGACTGGACGGATTGAACACTGAAGCTTTCTTT